This T cell receptor (beta chain) was captured by sequencing in a study of T cell repertoires in cytomegalovirus infection. Study overall: Shared public TCR beta signatures pointed to both CMV infection and a matching HLA type.

CDR3 length equals 13 residues. Looked up from germline, CDR1 is MNHEY and CDR2 is SVGAGI. TCRdb independently ran MiXCR on the reads; one entry per CDR3 protein. The sample has about 300,000 distinct CDR3 sequences, about 9.2% seen once. Of note for this clonotype: One junction end does not reproduce the germline sequence, and a read error may be involved.

This receptor was taken from a human donor in good health (CMV status not recorded). Some clones in this sample may be carry-over from other donors' samples. Material for sequencing was PBMCs. The chain is built from TRBV6-5 and TRBJ1-1; D gene unclear. Here the CDR3 reads CASSLQENTKAFF. The CDR3, as DNA: TGTGCCAGCAGCCTACAAGAGAACACTAAAGCTTTCTTT.